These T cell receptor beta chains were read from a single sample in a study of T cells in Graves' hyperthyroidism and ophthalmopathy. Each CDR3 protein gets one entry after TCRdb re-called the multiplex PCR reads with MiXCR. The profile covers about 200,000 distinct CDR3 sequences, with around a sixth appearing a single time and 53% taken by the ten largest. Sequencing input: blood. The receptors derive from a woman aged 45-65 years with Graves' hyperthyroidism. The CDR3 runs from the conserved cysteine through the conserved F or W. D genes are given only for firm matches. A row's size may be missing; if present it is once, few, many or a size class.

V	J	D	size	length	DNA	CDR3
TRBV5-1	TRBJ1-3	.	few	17	TGCGCCAGCAGCTTGGCCATCGAAGGCCGCTCTGGAAACACCATATATTTT	CASSLAIEGRSGNTIYF
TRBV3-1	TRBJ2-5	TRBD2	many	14	TGTGCCAGCAGCCTCGATACTAGCGTGTTCGGCCAGTACTTC	CASSLDTSVFGQYF
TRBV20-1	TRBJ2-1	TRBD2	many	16	TGCAGTGCTAGCCCAGAGGGGACTAGCGGGAGCGGCGAGCAGTTCTTC	CSASPEGTSGSGEQFF
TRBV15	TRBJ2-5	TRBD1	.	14	TGTGCCACCAGCAGAGGTACAGGGGGGGAGACCCAGTACTTC	CATSRGTGGETQYF
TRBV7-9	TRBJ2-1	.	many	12	TGTGCCAGCAGCTTAAAATACAATGAGCAGTTCTTC	CASSLKYNEQFF
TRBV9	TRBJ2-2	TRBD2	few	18	TGTGCCAGCAGCGTTGGACTAGCGGGAGGATGGCCCACCGGGGAGCTGTTTTTT	CASSVGLAGGWPTGELFF
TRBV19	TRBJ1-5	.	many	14	TGTGCCAGTAGTATAGTGTGGGGAAACCAGCCCCAGCATTTT	CASSIVWGNQPQHF
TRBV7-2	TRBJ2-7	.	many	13	TGTGCCAGCAGCTTAACTAGTAACTACGAGCAGTACTTC	CASSLTSNYEQYF
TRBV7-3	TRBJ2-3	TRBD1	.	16	TGTGCTAGCAGCGAGACCGGGACAGGTAGCACAGATACGCAGTATTTT	CASSETGTGSTDTQYF
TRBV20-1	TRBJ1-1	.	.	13	TGCAGTGCTAGTGAGCAGGCCTACACTGAAGCTTTCTTT	CSASEQAYTEAFF
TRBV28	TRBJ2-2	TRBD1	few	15	TGTGCCAGCAGTTTACGGACAGGGGGTACCGGGGAGCTGTTTTTT	CASSLRTGGTGELFF
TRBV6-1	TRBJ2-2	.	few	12	TGTGCCAGCAGCTTGGTTGTCGGGGAGCTGTTTTTT	CASSLVVGELFF
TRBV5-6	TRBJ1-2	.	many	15	TGTGCCAGCAGCTTGGGACAGGCGAACTTCTATGGCTACACCTTC	CASSLGQANFYGYTF
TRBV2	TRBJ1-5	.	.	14	TGTGCCAGCAGCGTTCAAGGGATCAATCAGCCCCAGCATTTT	CASSVQGINQPQHF
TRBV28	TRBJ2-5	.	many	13	TGTGCCAGCAGCAAGGGAGTAAGGGAGACCCAGTACTTC	CASSKGVRETQYF
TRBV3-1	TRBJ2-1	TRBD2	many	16	TGTGCCAGCAGCCAAGAAGGGACTAGCGGGACTGATGAGCAGTTCTTC	CASSQEGTSGTDEQFF
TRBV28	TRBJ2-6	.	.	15	TGTGCCAGCAGATCCAGGCCCTCTGGGGCCAACGTCCTGACTTTC	CASRSRPSGANVLTF
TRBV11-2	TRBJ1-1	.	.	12	TGTGCCAGCAGCCAAGCTGGGAATGAAGCTTTCTTT	CASSQAGNEAFF
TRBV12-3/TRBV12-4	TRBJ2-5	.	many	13	TGTGCCAGCAGTCGTACGGCACCCGAGACCCAGTACTTC	CASSRTAPETQYF
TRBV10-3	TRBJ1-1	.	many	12	TGTGCCATCAGCCCAGGGGATACTGAAGCTTTCTTT	CAISPGDTEAFF
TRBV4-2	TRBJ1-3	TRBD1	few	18	TGTGCCAGCAGACGACACAGGGGGACAGGGGACTCTGGAAACACCATATATTTT	CASRRHRGTGDSGNTIYF
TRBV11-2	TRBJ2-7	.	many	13	TGTGCCAGCAGCTTGACACCATCCTACGAGCAGTACTTC	CASSLTPSYEQYF
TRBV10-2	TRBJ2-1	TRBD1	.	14	TGCGCCAGTCGCCGGGACAGGGGCTACAATGAGCAGTTCTTC	CASRRDRGYNEQFF
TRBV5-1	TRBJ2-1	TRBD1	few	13	TGCGCCAGCACCCGGGACAGGGGCGATGAGCAGTTCTTC	CASTRDRGDEQFF
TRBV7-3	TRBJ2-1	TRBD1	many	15	TGTGCCAGCAGCCTACCCAGGACAGGCCACAATGAGCAGTTCTTC	CASSLPRTGHNEQFF
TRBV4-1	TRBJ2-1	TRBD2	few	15	TGCGCCAGCAGCCCTCCCGGGACTAGGGACAATGAGCAGTTCTTC	CASSPPGTRDNEQFF
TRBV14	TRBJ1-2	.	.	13	TGTGCCAGCAGCCTTGTCGGGCCTGGTGGCTACACCTTC	CASSLVGPGGYTF
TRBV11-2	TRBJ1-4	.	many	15	TGTGCCAGCAGCTTAGGGGGTGCGGGTAATGAAAAACTGTTTTTT	CASSLGGAGNEKLFF
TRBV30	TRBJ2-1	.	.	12	TGTGCCTTACGGGCCTCGCGCGATGAGCAGTTCTTC	CALRASRDEQFF
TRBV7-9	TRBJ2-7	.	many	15	TGTGCCAGCAGCTTAGGGACTGACGGTTCCAACGAGCAGTACTTC	CASSLGTDGSNEQYF
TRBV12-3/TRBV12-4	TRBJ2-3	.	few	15	TGTGCCAGCAGCGCCCCAATGGGGGAGTCAGATACGCAGTATTTT	CASSAPMGESDTQYF
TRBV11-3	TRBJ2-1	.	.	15	TGTGCCAGTCATAATTGGGGAGCCTTGGACAATGAGCAGTTCTTC	CASHNWGALDNEQFF
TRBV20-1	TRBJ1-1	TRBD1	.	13	TGCAGTGCTAAGGGACAGTTGAACACTGAAGCTTTCTTT	CSAKGQLNTEAFF
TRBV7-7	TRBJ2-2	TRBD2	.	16	TGTGCTAGCAGCTCTCTAGCGGGAGGGCCGGCCGGGGAGCTGTTTTTT	CASSSLAGGPAGELFF
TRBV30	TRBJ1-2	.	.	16	TGTGCCTGGAGTGTGTACAGGGAGCTCGCTAACTATGGCTACACCTTC	CAWSVYRELANYGYTF
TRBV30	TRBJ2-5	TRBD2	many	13	TGTGCCTGGAGTGTAAGCGGGATAAAGACCCAGTACTTC	CAWSVSGIKTQYF
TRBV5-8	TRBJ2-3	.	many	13	TGTGCCAGCAGCTTTACAGGGATAGATACGCAGTATTTT	CASSFTGIDTQYF
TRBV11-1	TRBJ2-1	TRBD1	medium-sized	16	TGTGCCAGCAGGTTCGGACCGGGACAGTTTTACAATGAGCAGTTCTTC	CASRFGPGQFYNEQFF
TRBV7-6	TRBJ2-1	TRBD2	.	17	TGTGCCAGCAGCTTAGAACGGTCCAGCGGGAGGGCCTTTGAGCAGTTCTTC	CASSLERSSGRAFEQFF
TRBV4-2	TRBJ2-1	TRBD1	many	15	TGTGCCAGCAGCGCATACGGGACAGGGTATAATGAGCAGTTCTTC	CASSAYGTGYNEQFF